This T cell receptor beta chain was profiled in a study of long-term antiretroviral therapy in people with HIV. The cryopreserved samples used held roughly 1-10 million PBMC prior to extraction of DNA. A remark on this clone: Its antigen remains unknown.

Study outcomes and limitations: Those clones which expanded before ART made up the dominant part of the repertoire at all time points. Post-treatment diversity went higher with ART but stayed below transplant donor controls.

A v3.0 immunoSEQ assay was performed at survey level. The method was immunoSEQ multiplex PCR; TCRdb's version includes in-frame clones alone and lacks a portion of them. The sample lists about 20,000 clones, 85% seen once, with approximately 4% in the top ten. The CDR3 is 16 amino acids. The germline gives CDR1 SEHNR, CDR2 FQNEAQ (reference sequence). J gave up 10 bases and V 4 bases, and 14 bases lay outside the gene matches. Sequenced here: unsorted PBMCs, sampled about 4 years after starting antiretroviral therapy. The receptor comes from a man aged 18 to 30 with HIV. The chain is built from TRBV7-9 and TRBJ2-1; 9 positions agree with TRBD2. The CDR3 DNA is TGTGCCAGCAGCTCCCCGAAGGGCGGGGGGGCCGGGGAGCAGTTCTTC. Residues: CASSSPKGGGAGEQFF.